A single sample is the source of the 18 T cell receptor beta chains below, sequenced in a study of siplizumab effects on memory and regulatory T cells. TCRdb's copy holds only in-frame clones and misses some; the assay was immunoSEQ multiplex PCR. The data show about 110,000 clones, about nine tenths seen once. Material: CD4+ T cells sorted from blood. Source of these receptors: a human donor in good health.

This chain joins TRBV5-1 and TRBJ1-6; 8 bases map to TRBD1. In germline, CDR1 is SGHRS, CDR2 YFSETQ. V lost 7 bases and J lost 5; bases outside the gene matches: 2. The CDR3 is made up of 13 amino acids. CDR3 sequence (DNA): TGCGCCAGCCAGGACAGGGATAATTCACCCCTCCACTTT. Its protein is CASQDRDNSPLHF.

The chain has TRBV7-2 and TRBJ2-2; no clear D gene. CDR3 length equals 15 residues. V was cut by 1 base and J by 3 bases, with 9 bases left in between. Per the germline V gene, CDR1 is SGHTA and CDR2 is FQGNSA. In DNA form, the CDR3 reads TGTGCCAGCAGCTTAGTCAGGAGTGACACCGGGGAGCTGTTTTTT. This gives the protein CASSLVRSDTGELFF.

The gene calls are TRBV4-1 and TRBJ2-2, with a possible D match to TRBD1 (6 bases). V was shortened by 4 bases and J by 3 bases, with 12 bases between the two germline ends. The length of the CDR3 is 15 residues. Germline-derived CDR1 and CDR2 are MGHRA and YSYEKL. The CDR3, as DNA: TGCGCCAGCAGCCGAGAAACAGGGTACACCGGGGAGCTGTTTTTT. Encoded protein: CASSRETGYTGELFF.

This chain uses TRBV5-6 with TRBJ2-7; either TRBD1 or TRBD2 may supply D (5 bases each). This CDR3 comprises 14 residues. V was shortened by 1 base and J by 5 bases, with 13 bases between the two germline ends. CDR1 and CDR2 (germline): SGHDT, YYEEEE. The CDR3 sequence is CASSLWSGTHEQYF. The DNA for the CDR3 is TGTGCCAGCAGCTTGTGGTCAGGGACCCACGAGCAGTACTTC. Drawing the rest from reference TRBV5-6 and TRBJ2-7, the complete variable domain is DAGVTQSPTHLIKTRGQQVTLRCSPKSGHDTVSWYQQALGQGPQFIFQYYEEEERQRGNFPDRFSGHQFPNYSSELNVNALLLGDSALYLCASSLWSGTHEQYFGPGTRLTVT.

CDR3 sequence (DNA): TGTGCCAGCAGCTTATCTTCTACGAACACCGGGGAGCTGTTTTTT. It encodes CASSLSSTNTGELFF. The rearrangement uses TRBV7-2 and TRBJ2-2; D is unclear. V was trimmed by 2 bases and J by 0 bases, leaving 7 bases between them. Germline CDR1 is SGHTA and CDR2 is FQGNSA. The CDR3 is made up of 15 amino acids.

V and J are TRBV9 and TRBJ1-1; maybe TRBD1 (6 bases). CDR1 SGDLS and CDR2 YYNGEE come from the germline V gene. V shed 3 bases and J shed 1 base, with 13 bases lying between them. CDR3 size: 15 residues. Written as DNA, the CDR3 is TGTGCCAGCAGCGCCCGAGACAGGCCGAACACTGAAGCTTTCTTT. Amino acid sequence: CASSARDRPNTEAFF.

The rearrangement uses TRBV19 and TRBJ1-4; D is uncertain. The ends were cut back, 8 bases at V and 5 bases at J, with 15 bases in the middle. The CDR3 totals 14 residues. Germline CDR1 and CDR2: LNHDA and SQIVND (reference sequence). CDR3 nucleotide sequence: TGTGCCAGTCGCCGGGCCGAATGGAATGAAAAACTGTTTTTT. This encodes CASRRAEWNEKLFF.

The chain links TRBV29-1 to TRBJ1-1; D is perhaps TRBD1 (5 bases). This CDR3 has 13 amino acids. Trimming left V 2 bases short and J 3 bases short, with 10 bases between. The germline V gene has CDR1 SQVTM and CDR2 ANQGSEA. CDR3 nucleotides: TGCAGCGTTGAATACAGGTACGACACTGAAGCTTTCTTT. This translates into CSVEYRYDTEAFF.

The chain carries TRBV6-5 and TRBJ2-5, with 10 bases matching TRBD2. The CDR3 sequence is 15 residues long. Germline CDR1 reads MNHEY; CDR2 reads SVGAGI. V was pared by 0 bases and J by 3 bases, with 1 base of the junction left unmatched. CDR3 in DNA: TGTGCCAGCAGTTACTCCCTAGCGGGGGAAGAGACCCAGTACTTC. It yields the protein CASSYSLAGEETQYF.

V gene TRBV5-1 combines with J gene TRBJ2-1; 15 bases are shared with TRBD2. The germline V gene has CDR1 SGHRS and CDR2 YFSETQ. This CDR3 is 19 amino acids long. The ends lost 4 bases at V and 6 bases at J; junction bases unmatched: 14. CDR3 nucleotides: TGCGCCAGCAGCAACCTGGGACTAGCGGGAGGACCCTGGGGCAATGAGCAGTTCTTC. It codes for CASSNLGLAGGPWGNEQFF.

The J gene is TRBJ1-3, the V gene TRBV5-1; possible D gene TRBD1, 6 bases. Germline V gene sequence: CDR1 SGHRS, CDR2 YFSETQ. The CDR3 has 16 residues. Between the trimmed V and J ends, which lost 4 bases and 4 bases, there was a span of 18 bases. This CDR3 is CASSSDPGTSGNTIYF. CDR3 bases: TGCGCCAGCAGCAGCGATCCTGGGACATCAGGAAACACCATATATTTT.

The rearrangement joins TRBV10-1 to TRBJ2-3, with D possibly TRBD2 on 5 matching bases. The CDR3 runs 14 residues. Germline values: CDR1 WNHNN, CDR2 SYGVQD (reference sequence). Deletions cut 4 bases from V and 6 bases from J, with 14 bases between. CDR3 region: CASSGPGISDTQYF. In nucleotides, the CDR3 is TGCGCCAGCAGTGGACCCGGGATATCGGATACGCAGTATTTT.

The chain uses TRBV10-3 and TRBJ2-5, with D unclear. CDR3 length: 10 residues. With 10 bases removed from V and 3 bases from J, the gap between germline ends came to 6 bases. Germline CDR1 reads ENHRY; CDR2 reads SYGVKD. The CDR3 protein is CASGEETQYF. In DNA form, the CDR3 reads TGTGCCAGTGGGGAAGAGACCCAGTACTTC.

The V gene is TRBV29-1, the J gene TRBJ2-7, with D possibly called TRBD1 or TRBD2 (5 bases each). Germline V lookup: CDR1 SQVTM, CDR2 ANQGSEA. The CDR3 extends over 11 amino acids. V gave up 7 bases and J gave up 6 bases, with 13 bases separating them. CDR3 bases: TGCAGCGCTCACCTTGGGGGCGAGCAGTACTTC. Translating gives CSAHLGGEQYF.

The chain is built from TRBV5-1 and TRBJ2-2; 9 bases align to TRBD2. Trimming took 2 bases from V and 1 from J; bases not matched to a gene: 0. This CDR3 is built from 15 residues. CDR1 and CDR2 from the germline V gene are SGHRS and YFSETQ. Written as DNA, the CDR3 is TGCGCCAGCAGCTTTAGCGGGGGGAACACCGGGGAGCTGTTTTTT. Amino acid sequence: CASSFSGGNTGELFF.

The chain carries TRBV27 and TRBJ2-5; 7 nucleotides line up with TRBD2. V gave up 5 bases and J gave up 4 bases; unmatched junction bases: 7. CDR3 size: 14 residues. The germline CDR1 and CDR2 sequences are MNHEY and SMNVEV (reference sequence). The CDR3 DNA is TGTGCCAGCAGTCTGATGACTAGCAGAGAGACCCAGTACTTC. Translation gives CASSLMTSRETQYF.

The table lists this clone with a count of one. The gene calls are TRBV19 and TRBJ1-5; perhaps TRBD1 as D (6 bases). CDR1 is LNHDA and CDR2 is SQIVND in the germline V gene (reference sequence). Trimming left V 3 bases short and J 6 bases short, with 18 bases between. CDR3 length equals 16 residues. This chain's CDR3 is CASSIRDNLGAQPQHF. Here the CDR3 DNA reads TGTGCCAGTAGTATTAGGGACAACTTGGGGGCTCAGCCCCAGCATTTT.

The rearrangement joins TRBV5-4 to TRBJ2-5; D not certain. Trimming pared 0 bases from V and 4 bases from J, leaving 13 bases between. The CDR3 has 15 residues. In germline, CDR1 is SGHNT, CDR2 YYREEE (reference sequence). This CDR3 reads CASSLAGWSRETQYF. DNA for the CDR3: TGTGCCAGCAGCTTGGCCGGATGGTCTCGAGAGACCCAGTACTTC. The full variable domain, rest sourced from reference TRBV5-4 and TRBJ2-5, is ETGVTQSPTHLIKTRGQQVTLRCSSQSGHNTVSWYQQALGQGPQFIFQYYREEENGRGNFPPRFSGLQFPNYSSELNVNALELDDSALYLCASSLAGWSRETQYFGPGTRLLVL.